This T cell receptor beta chain originates from a study of regulatory T cells in long-lasting Graves disease listed by TCRdb under 2021. Background for the entire study: Persistent Graves' disease was defined as persistently positive TSH receptor autoantibodies together with antithyroid drug treatment for over 5 years. TCR sequencing covered around 13 persistent and approximately 20 newly diagnosed Graves' disease patients, around 33 samples in total. The study was registered as a clinical trial and conducted in China. In the clinical cohort, patients with persistent Graves' disease had used antithyroid drugs for an average of about 9.4 years. Persistent Graves' disease patients were compared with newly diagnosed Graves' disease patients by peripheral blood TCR sequencing and RNA sequencing. Here is what the overall study found, with its caveats: Persistent disease showed preferential use of TRBV28, TRBJ1-2 and TRBJ2-5, whereas newly diagnosed disease favored TRBV20-1 and TRBJ2-1. Peripheral blood alone was examined, since thyroid tissue, which constituted the primary lesion, could not be accessed. Only the TCR beta chain was sequenced and analyzed. As a limitation, the authors acknowledged that the small sample size may reduce accuracy. More public clonotypes were shared among persistent patients (approximately 3,000) than among newly diagnosed patients (more than 950). Lower TCR Shannon entropy and fewer highly expanded clones were observed in persistent Graves' disease patients than in newly diagnosed patients, which suggested clonal expansion.

The junction carries 14 bases between V and J, which are trimmed by 8 bases and 7 bases respectively. CDR1 and CDR2 (KGHSH, LQKENI) derive from the germline V gene. From the cysteine through the phenylalanine, the CDR3 covers 13 amino acids. CDR3 DNA only is kept here, 39 bases in frame from base 1. As to this clonotype: This clone's antigen is unknown. No much larger clonotype is one base removed from it; base qualities were not supplied.

Library construction relied on multiplex PCR. Sequencing took place on an Illumina HiSeq 4000. CDR3 regions were amplified by Arm-PCR with iRepertoire HTBI primers to construct TCR beta libraries. Before sequencing, the PCR products went through gel purification. On the study's bioinformatics: A total of under 80 TRBV and 14 TRBJ segments were identified across samples and were used for gene usage analysis of CDR3 amino acid clonotypes. Filtered high-quality paired reads were merged into contigs using COPE and FqMerger. BLAST was used to align contigs to IMGT TRBV, TRBD and TRBJ reference genes, and CDR3 was defined according to IMGT. Highly expanded clones were defined as clonotypes with a frequency above 0.1%. Shannon entropy was used to measure repertoire diversity, and the Gini coefficient was used to measure V-J evenness. Clonotypes shared by more than one individual were considered public. TCRdb cleaned the public reads at Q25 with fastp, built clones with MiXCR and kept in-frame beta chains. A single entry per CDR3 protein holds the most common genes and DNA from its merged rows. The V and J calls and clone size come from TCRdb's table, not from the authors' own analysis. This sample has about 400,000 distinct CDR3 sequences in its table, and roughly 20% of those were observed once. The top ten clones comprise 20% of the sample.

The sample's time point label, decoded: persistent/refractory GD, antithyroid drugs over 5 years with positive TRAb. For both TCR sequencing and RNA sequencing, RNA was extracted from PBMCs using TRIzol. The diagnosis of Graves' disease followed American Thyroid Association guidelines. Patients were recruited from an endocrinology department in Xi'an, China. Each patient gave 7.5 to 10 milliliters of peripheral blood, collected in an EDTA anticoagulant tube. Ficoll Paque Plus density gradient separation was used to isolate PBMCs, and no additional T cell sorting was done. An Agilent 2100 Bioanalyzer and agarose gel were used to check RNA quality, and a NanoDrop 2000 was used to measure RNA concentration.

The rearrangement joined TRBV18 to TRBJ1-4; a tentative D match to TRBD1 spans 5 bases. The material was peripheral blood mononuclear cells (PBMCs), obtained when the disease was refractory, from a patient treated with antithyroid drugs. This TCR was sampled from a female donor with Graves disease. The DNA reads as follows: TGTGCCAGCCATCCCCAGCAGGGTGAAAAACTGTTTTTT. Translated, this gives CASHPQQGEKLFF.